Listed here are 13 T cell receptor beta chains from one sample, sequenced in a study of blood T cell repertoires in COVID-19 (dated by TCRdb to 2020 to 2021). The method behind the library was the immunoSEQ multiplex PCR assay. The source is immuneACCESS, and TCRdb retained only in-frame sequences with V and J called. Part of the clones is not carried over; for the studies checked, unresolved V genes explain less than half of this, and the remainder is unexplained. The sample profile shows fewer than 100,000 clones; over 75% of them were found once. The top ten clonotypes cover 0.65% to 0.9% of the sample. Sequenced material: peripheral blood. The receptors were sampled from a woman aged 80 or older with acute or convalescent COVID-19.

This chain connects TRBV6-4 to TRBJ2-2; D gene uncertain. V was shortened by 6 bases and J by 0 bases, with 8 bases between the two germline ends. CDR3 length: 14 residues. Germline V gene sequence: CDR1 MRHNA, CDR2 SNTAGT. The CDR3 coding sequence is TGTGCCAGCAGCCGCTACGCGAACACCGGGGAGCTGTTTTTT. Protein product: CASSRYANTGELFF.

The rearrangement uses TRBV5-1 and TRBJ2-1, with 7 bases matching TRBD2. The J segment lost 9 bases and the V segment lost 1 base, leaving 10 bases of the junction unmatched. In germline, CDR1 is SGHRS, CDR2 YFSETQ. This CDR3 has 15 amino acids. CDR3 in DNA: TGCGCCAGCAGCTTGCAAATCGGGAGGACGGGTGAGCAGTTCTTC. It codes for CASSLQIGRTGEQFF.

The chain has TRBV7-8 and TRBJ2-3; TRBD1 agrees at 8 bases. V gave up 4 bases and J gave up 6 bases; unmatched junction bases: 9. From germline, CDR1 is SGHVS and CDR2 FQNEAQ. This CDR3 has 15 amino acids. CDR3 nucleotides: TGTGCCAGCAGCTCGGGACAGGTGGATAAGGATACGCAGTATTTT. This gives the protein CASSSGQVDKDTQYF.

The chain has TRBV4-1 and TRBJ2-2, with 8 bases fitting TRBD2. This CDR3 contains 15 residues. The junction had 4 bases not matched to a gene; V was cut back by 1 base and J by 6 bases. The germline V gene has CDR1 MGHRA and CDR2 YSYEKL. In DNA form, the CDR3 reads TGCGCCAGCAGCCAAGCTCGGGGGGGCCCCGGGGAGCTGTTTTTT. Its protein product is CASSQARGGPGELFF.

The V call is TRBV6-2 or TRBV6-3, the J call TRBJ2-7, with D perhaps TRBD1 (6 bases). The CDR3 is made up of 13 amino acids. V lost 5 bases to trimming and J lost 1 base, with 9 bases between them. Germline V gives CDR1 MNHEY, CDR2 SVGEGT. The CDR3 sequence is CASSRGQSYEQYF. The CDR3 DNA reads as TGTGCCAGCAGTCGAGGACAGTCCTACGAGCAGTACTTC.

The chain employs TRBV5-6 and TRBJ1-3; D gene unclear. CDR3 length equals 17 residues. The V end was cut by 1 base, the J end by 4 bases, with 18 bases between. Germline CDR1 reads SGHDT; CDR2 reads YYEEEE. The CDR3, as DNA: TGTGCCAGCAGCTTGTACGATAGGCCGTCGCGGGGAAACACCATATATTTT. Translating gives CASSLYDRPSRGNTIYF.

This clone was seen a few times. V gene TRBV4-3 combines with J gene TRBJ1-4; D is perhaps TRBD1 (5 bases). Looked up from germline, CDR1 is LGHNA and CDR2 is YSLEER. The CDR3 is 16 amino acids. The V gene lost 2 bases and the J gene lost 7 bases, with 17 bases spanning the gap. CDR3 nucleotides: TGCGCCAGCAGCCAAAATCCCGGGGGAGTGAGTGAAAAACTGTTTTTT. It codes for CASSQNPGGVSEKLFF.

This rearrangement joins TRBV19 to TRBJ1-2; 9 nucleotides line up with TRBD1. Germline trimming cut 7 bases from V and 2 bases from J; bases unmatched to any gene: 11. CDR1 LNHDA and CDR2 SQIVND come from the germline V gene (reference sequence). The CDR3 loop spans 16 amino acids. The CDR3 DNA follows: TGTGCCAGTATCGTAACCCCCGGGACAGGGAACTATGGCTACACCTTC. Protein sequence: CASIVTPGTGNYGYTF.

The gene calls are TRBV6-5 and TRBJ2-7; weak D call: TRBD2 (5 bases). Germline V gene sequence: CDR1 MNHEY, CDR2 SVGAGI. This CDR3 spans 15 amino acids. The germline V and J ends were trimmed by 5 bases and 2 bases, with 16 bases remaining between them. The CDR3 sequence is CASSPWSGKAYEQYF. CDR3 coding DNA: TGTGCCAGCAGTCCGTGGTCGGGGAAGGCCTACGAGCAGTACTTC.

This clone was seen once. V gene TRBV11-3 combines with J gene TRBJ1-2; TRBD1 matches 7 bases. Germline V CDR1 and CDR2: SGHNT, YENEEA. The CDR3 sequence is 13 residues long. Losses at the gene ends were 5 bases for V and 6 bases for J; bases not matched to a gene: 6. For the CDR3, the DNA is TGTGCCAGCAGCCAGCAAGGGGGCGATGGCTACACCTTC. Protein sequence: CASSQQGGDGYTF. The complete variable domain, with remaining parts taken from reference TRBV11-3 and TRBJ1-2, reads EAGVVQSPRYKIIEKKQPVAFWCNPISGHNTLYWYLQNLGQGPELLIRYENEEAVDDSQLPKDRFSAERLKGVDSTLKIQPAELGDSAVYLCASSQQGGDGYTFGSGTRLTVV.

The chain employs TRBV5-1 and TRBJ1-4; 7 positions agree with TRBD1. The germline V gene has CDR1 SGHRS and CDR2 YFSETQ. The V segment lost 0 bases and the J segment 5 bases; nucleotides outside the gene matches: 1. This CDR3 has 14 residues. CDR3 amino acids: CASSLGDSNEKLFF. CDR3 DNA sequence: TGCGCCAGCAGCTTGGGGGACAGCAATGAAAAACTGTTTTTT. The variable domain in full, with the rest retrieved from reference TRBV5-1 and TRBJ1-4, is KAGVTQTPRYLIKTRGQQVTLSCSPISGHRSVSWYQQTPGQGLQFLFEYFSETQRNKGNFPGRFSGRQFSNSRSEMNVSTLELGDSALYLCASSLGDSNEKLFFGSGTQLSVL.

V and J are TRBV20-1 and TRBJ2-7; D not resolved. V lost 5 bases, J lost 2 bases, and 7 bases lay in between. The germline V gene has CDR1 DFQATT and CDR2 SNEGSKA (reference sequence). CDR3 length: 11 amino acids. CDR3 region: CSAPFPYEQYF. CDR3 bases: TGCAGTGCTCCGTTCCCCTACGAGCAGTACTTC.

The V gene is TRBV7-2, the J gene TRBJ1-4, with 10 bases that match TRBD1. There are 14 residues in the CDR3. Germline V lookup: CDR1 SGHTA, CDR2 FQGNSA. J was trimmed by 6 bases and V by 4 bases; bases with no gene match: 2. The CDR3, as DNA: TGTGCCAGCAGCTCGGGACAGGGGTATGAAAAACTGTTTTTT. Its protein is CASSSGQGYEKLFF.